The clone carrying this T cell receptor beta chain was recorded only once. Its cognate antigen is unknown. These data come from a study of T cell responses to AZD1222 COVID-19 vaccine. Study-level points and caveats: No day 14 peak samples; only post-peak repertoires were characterized. Once two AZD1222 doses were given, Spike-specific TCR breadth and depth went up. Females made up more of the donors, who were largely white British, and clonal diversity may have come out too low. CD4 TCRs associated with vaccination spanned spike, dominating at 160-218 and 743-854.

CDR1 SGHRS and CDR2 YFSETQ come from the germline V gene. V was cut by 4 bases and J by 8 bases, with 18 bases left in between. This CDR3 is 14 amino acids long. This table comes from immunoSEQ multiplex PCR, and its TCRdb copy is limited to in-frame clones, with some not included. The table records 150,000 or so clones, approximately 78% of them present only once. This chain uses TRBV5-1 with TRBJ1-1; D is ambiguous. This receptor was identified in an adult in good health. The starting material was peripheral blood, obtained on day 0 of MenACWY control vaccination. The CDR3: CASSHSGVSPEAFF. The CDR3 DNA is TGCGCCAGCAGCCATTCGGGAGTCTCCCCAGAAGCTTTCTTT.